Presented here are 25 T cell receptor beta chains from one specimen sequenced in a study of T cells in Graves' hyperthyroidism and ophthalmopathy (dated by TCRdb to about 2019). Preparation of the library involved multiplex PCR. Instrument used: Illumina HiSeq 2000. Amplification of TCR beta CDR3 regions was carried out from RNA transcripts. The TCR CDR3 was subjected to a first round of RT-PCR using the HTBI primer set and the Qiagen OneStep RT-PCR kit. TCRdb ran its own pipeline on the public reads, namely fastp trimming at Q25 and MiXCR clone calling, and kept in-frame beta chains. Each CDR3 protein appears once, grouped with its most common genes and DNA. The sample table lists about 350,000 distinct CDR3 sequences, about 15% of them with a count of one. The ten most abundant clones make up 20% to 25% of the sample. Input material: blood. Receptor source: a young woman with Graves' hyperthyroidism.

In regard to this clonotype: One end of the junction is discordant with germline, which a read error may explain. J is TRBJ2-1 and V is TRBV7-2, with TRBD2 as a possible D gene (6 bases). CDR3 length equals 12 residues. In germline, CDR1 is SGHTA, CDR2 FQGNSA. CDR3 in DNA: TGTGCCAGCAGCTTCGTAGCGGAAGAGCAGTGCTTC. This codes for CASSFVAEEQCF.

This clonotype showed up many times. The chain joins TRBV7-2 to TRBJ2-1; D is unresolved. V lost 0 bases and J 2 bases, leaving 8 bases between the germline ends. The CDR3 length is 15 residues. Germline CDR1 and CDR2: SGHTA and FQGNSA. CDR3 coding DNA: TGTGCCAGCAGCTTAGCCCCTACAACCTACAATGAGCAGTTCTTC. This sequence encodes CASSLAPTTYNEQFF.

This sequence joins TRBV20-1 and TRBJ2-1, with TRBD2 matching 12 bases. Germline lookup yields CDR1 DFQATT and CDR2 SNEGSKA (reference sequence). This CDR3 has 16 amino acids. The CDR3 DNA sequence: TGCAGACCCCTAGCGGGAGGGCCGGGGGCATACGATGAGCAGTTCTTC. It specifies CRPLAGGPGAYDEQFF.

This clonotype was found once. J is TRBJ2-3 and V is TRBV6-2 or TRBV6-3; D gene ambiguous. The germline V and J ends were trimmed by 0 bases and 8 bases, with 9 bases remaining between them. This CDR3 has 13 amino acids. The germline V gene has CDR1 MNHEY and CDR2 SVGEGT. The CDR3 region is CASSYSDQSTQYF. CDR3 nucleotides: TGTGCCAGCAGTTACTCGGATCAGAGTACGCAGTATTTT.

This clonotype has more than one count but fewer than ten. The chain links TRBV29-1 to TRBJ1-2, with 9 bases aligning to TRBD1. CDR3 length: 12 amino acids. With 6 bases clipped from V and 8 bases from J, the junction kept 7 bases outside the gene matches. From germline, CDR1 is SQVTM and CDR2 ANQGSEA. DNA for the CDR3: TGCAGCGTGACCGGGACAGGGTTCGGCTACACCTTC. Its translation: CSVTGTGFGYTF.

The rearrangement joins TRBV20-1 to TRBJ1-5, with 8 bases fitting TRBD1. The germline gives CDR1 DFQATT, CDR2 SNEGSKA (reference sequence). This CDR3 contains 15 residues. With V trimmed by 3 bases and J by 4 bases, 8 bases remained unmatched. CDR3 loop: CSASLGTGSNQPQHF. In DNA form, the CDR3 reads TGCAGTGCTAGCCTCGGGACAGGCTCAAATCAGCCCCAGCATTTT.

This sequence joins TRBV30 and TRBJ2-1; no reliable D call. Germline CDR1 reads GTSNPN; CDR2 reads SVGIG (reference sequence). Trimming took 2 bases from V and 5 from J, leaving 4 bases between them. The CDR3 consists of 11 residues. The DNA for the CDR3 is TGTGCCTGGAGTATAAACAATGAGCAGTTCTTC. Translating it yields CAWSINNEQFF.

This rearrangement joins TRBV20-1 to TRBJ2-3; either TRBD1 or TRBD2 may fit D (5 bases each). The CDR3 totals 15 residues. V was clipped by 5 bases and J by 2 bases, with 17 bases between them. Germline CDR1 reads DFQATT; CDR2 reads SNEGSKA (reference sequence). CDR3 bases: TGCAGTGCTCACCCGGGACGGCGGGCCACAGATACGCAGTATTTT. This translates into CSAHPGRRATDTQYF.

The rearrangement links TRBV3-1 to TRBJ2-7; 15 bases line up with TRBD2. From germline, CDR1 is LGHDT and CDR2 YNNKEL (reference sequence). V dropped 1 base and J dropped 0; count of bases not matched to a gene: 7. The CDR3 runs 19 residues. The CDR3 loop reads CASSQGPGLAGGLSYEQYF. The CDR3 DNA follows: TGTGCCAGCAGCCAAGGACCGGGACTAGCGGGAGGTCTCTCCTACGAGCAGTACTTC.

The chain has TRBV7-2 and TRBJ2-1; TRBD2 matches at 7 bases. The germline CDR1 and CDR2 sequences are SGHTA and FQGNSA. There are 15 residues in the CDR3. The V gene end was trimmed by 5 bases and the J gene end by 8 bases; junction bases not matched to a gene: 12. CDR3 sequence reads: CASSLELGGRDEQFF. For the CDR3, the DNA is TGTGCCAGCAGCCTAGAACTCGGCGGGAGAGATGAGCAGTTCTTC.

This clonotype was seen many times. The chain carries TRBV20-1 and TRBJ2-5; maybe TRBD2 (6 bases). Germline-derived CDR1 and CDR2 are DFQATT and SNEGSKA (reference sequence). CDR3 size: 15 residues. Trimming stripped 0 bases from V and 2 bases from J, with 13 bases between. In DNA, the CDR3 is TGCAGTGCTAGAGATGGGGTAGCGGTACAAGAGACCCAGTACTTC. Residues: CSARDGVAVQETQYF.

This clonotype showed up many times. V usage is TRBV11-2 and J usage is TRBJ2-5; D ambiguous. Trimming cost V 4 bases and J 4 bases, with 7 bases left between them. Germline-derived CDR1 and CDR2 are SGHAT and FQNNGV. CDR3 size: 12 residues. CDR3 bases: TGTGCCAGCAGCTCCTTTCGAGAGACCCAGTACTTC. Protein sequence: CASSSFRETQYF.

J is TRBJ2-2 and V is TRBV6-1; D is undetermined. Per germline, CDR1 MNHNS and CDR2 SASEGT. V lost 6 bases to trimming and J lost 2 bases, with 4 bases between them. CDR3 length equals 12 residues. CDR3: CASSINTGELFF. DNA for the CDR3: TGTGCCAGCAGCATTAACACCGGGGAGCTGTTTTTT.

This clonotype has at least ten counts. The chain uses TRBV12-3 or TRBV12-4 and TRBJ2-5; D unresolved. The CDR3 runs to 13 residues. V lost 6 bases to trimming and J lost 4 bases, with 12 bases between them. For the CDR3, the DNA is TGTGCCAGCAGCCAAGGAATTGGAGAGACCCAGTACTTC. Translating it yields CASSQGIGETQYF.

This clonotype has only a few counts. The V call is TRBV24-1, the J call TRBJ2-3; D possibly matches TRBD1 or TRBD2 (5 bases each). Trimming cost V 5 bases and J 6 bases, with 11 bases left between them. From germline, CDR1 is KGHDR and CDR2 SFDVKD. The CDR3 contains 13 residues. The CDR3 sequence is CATSAREGDTQYF. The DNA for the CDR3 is TGTGCCACCAGTGCTAGAGAGGGGGATACGCAGTATTTT.

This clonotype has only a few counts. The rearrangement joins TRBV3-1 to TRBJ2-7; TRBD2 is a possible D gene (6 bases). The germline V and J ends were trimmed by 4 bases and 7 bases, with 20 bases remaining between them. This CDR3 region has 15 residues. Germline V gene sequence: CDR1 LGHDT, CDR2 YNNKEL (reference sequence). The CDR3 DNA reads TGTGCCAGCAGCCTCTCTGGCGGGGTGAAGGGAGAGCAGTACTTC. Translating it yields CASSLSGGVKGEQYF.

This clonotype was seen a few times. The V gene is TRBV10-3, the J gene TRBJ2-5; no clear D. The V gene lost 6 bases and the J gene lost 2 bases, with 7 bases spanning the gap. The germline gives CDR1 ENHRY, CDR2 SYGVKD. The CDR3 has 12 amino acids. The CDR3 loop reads CAIRDSQETQYF. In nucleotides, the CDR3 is TGTGCCATCAGAGACTCGCAAGAGACCCAGTACTTC.

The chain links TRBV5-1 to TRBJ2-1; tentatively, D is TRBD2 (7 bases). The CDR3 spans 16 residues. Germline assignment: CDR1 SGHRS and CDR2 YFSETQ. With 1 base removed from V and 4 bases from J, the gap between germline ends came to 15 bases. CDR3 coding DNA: TGCGCCAGCAGCTTGAGGATAGGGGGGGGTTACAATGAGCAGTTCTTC. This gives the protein CASSLRIGGGYNEQFF.

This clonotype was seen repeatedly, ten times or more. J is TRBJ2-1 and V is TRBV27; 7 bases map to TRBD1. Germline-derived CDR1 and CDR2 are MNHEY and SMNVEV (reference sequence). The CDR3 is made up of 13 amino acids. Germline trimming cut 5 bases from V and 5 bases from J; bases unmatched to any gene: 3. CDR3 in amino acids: CASSDTGDNEQFF. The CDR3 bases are TGTGCCAGCAGTGATACAGGGGACAATGAGCAGTTCTTC.

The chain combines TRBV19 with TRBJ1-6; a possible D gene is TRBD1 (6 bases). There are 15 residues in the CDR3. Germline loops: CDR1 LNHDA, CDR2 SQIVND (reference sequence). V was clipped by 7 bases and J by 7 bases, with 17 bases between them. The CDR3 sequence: CASTQTGGRNSPLHF. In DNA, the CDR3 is TGTGCCAGTACCCAGACAGGAGGGCGGAATTCACCCCTCCACTTT.

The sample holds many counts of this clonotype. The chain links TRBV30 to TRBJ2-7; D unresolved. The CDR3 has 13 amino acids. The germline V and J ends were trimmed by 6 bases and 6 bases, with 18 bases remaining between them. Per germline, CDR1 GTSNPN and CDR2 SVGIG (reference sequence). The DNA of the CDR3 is TGTGCCTGCTCCCCGGGCCAAGCAGCCGAGCAGTACTTC. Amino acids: CACSPGQAAEQYF.

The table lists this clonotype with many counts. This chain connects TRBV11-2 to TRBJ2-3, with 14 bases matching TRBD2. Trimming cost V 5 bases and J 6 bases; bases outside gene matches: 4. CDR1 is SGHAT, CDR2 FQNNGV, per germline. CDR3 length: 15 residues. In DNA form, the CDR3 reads TGTGCCAGCAGCCCGGGACTAGCGGGAGTGGATACGCAGTATTTT. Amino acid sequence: CASSPGLAGVDTQYF.

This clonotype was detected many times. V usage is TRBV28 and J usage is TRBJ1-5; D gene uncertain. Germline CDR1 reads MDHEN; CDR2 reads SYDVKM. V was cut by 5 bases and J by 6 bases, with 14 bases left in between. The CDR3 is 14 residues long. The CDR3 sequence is CASSGRALSQPQHF. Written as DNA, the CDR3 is TGTGCCAGCAGTGGGAGGGCATTGAGTCAGCCCCAGCATTTT.

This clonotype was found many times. CDR3 nucleotides: TGTGCCACCTCCACAGACCCCTACGAGCAGTACTTC. Translating gives CATSTDPYEQYF. This chain joins TRBV24-1 and TRBJ2-7, with D unclear. Germline V gene lookup returns CDR1 KGHDR and CDR2 SFDVKD. The CDR3 consists of 12 residues. With 9 bases removed from V and 2 bases from J, the gap between germline ends came to 10 bases.

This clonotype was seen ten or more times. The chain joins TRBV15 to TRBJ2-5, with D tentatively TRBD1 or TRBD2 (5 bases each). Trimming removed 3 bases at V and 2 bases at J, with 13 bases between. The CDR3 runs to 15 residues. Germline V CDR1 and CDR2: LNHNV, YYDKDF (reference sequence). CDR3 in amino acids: CATSRDDRLQETQYF. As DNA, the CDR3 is TGTGCCACCAGCAGGGACGACAGACTACAAGAGACCCAGTACTTC.